This TCR beta chain originates from a study of breast tumors, draining lymph nodes, adjacent tissues. Points from the study as a whole: Tumors had less TCR diversity than lymph nodes, more than nontumor tissue.

TCRdb re-called the multiplex PCR reads through MiXCR, storing one row per CDR3 protein. The repertoire consists of 66,000 or so distinct CDR3 sequences, with about 40% occurring once and the leading ten covering more than 7.5%. This CDR3 has 13 amino acids. Germline V CDR1 and CDR2: LNHDA, SQIVND (reference sequence). The V and J ends lost 7 bases and 1 base respectively, with 10 bases between them. This clonotype was observed many times. Its matching antigen is unknown. Sequencing was carried out using breast tumor tissue. The chain recombines TRBV19 with TRBJ2-5; D not resolved. This sequence was found in a female donor with breast cancer. Some clones in this sample may be carry-over from other donors' samples. The CDR3 nucleotides are TGTGCCAGTAATACCCGGATCCAAGAGACCCAGTACTTC. Its translation: CASNTRIQETQYF.